The T cell receptor (beta chain) under discussion was sequenced for a study of blood T cell repertoires in COVID-19. Study information: Sites across the United States, Italy and Spain contributed samples from acute and convalescent COVID-19. PBMCs, B-cell-depleted T cells, or T cells were the source of the cDNA or gDNA that made up the material.

Authors' data handling: Using reference gene primer amplification, nucleated cell counts were estimated. Only in-frame clones appear in the TCRdb table, and some are missing; sequencing was by immunoSEQ multiplex PCR. V and J calls and clone size are those listed in that table; D and trimming were worked out from the DNA. The table includes some 22,000 clones, nearly 90% detected once. In germline, CDR1 is MRHNA, CDR2 SNTAGT. V lost 3 bases to trimming and J lost 5 bases; unmatched junction nucleotides: 15. The CDR3 spans 18 residues. The chain uses TRBV6-4 and TRBJ1-4; 7 bases agree with TRBD1. This TCR was sampled from a human donor with active COVID-19. The donor label of this sample is uncertain. The sequenced material came from peripheral blood. CDR3 sequence: CASSEPLTGRAANEKLFF. The CDR3 DNA follows: TGTGCCAGCAGTGAGCCCCTGACAGGGCGGGCTGCGAATGAAAAACTGTTTTTT.